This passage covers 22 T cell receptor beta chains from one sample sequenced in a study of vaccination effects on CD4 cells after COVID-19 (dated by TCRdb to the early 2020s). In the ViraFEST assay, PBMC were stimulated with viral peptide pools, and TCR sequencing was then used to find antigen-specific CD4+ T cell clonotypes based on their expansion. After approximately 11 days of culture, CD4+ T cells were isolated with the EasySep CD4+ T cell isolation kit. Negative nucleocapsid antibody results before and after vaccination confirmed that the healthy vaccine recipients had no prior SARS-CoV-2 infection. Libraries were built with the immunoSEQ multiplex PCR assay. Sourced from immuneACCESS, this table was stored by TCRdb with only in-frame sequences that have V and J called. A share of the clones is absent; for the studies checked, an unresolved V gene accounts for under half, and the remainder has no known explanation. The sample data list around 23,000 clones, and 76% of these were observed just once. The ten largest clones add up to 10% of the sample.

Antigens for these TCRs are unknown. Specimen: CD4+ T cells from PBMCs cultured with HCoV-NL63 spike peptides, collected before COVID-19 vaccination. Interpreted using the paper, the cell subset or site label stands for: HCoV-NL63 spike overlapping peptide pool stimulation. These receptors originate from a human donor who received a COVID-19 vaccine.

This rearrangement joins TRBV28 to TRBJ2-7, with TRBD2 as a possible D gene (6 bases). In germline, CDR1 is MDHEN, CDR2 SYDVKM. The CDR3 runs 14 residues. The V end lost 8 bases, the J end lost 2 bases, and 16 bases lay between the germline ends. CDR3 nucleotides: TGTGCCAGCCAACCCCTAGCGCCTCCCTACGAGCAGTACTTC. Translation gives CASQPLAPPYEQYF.

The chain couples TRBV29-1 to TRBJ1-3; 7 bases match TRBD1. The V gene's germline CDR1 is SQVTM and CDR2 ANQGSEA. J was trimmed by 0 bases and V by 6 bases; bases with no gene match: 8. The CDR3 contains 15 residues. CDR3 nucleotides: TGCAGCGTCGGGGGACAGTTCGCCTCTGGAAACACCATATATTTT. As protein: CSVGGQFASGNTIYF. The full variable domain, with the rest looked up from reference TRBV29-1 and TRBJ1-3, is SAVISQKPSRDICQRGTSLTIQCQVDSQVTMMFWYRQQPGQSLTLIATANQGSEATYESGFVIDKFPISRPNLTFSTLTVSNMSPEDSSIYLCSVGGQFASGNTIYFGEGSWLTVV.

The CDR3 nucleotides are TGTGCCAGCAGCCAAGAGGCCCAGGCAGATACGCAGTATTTT. This sequence encodes CASSQEAQADTQYF. V and J are TRBV4-2 and TRBJ2-3; D not resolved. Germline V CDR1 and CDR2: LGHNA, YNFKEQ. This CDR3 comprises 14 residues. V was cut by 0 bases and J by 4 bases, with 8 bases left in between.

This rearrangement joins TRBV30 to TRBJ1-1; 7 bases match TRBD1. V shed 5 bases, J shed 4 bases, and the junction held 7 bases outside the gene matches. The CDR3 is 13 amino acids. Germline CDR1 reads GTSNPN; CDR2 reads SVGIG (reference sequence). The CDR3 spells CAWLRGPGTEAFF. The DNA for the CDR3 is TGTGCCTGGTTGAGGGGGCCTGGCACTGAAGCTTTCTTT.

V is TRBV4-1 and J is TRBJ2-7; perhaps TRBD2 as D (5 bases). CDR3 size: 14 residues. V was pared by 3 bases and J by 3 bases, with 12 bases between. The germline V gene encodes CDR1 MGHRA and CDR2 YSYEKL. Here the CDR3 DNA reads TGCGCCAGCAGCCACTTCGGACGGGACTACGAGCAGTACTTC. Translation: CASSHFGRDYEQYF.

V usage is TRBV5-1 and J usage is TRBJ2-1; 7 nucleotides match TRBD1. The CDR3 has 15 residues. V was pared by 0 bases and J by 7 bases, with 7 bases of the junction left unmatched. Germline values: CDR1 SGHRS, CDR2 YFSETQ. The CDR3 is CASSLGLTGVNEQFF. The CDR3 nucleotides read TGCGCCAGCAGCTTGGGCCTAACAGGGGTGAATGAGCAGTTCTTC.

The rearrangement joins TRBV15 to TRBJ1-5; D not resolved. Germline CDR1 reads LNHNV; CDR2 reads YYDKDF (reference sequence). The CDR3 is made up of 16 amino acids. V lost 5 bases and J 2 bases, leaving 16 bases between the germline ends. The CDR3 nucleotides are TGTGCCACCAGCCCCCGCCGTGGGAGAGGCAATCAGCCCCAGCATTTT. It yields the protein CATSPRRGRGNQPQHF.

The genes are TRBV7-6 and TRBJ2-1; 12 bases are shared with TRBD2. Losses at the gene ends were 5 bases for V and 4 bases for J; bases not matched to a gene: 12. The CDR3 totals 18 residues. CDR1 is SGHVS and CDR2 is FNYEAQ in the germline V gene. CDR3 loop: CASSPRTQGTSGYNEQFF. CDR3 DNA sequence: TGTGCCAGCAGCCCCAGGACCCAGGGGACTAGCGGGTACAATGAGCAGTTCTTC.

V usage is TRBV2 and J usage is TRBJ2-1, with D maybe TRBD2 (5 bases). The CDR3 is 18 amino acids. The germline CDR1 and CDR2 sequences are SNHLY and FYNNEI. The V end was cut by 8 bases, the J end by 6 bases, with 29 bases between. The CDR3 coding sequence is TGTGCCAGCTTTCGCCGGGATCCCGATCCCCGTTCTGGCAATGAGCAGTTCTTC. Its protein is CASFRRDPDPRSGNEQFF.

The CDR3 loop is CSVKTGSNTEAFF. The CDR3 DNA reads TGCAGCGTAAAGACAGGTTCGAACACTGAAGCTTTCTTT. V usage is TRBV29-1 and J usage is TRBJ1-1; perhaps TRBD1 as D (6 bases). Trimming pared 6 bases from V and 1 base from J, leaving 12 bases between. This CDR3 comprises 13 residues. Germline V gene data show CDR1 as SQVTM and CDR2 as ANQGSEA.

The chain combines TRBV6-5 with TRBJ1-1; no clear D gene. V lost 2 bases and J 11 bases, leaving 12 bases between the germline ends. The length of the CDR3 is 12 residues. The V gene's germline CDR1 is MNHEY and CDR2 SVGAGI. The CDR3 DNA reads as TGTGCCAGCAGTTACCCCGACCAAAGGGCTTTCTTT. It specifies CASSYPDQRAFF.

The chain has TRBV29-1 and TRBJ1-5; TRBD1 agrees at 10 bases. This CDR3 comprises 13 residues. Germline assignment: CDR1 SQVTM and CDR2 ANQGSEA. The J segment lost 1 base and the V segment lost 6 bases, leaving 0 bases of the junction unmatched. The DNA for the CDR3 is TGCAGCGTGGGACAGGGGAGCAATCAGCCCCAGCATTTT. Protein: CSVGQGSNQPQHF.

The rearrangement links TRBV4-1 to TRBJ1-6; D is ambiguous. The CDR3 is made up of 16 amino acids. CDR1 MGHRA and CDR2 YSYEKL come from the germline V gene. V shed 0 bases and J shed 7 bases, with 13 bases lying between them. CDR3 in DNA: TGCGCCAGCAGCCAAGATCTGTCCACCCCGAATTCACCCCTCCACTTT. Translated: CASSQDLSTPNSPLHF.

The chain's CDR3 is CASSIRALGEQYF. The DNA of the CDR3 is TGTGCCAGTAGTATTAGGGCATTAGGGGAGCAGTACTTC. J is TRBJ2-7 and V is TRBV19; D unresolved. Germline CDR1 LNHDA, CDR2 SQIVND (reference sequence). Trimming took 3 bases from V and 7 from J, leaving 13 bases between them. The CDR3 has 13 residues. The full variable domain, in which reference TRBV19 and TRBJ2-7 provide the parts outside the CDR3, is DGGITQSPKYLFRKEGQNVTLSCEQNLNHDAMYWYRQDPGQGLRLIYYSQIVNDFQKGDIAEGYSVSREKKESFPLTVTSAQKNPTAFYLCASSIRALGEQYFGPGTRLTVT.

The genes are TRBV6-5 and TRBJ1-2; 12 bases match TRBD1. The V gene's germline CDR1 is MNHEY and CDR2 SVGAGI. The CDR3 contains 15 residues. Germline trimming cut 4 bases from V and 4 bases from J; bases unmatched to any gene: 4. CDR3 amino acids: CASSSQGQGAYGYTF. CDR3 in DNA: TGTGCCAGCAGTTCCCAGGGACAGGGGGCCTATGGCTACACCTTC.

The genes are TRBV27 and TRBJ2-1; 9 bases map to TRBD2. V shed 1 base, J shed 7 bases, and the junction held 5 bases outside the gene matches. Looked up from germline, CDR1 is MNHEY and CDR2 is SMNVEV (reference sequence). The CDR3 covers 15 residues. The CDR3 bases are TGTGCCAGCAGTTTATATGCCCTAGCGGGAAATGAGCAGTTCTTC. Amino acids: CASSLYALAGNEQFF.

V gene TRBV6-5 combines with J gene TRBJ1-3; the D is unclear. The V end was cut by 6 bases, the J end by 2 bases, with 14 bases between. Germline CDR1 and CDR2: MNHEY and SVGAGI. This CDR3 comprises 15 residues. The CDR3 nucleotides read TGTGCCAGCAGGGGCAGCAAAAGGGCTGGAAACACCATATATTTT. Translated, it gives CASRGSKRAGNTIYF.

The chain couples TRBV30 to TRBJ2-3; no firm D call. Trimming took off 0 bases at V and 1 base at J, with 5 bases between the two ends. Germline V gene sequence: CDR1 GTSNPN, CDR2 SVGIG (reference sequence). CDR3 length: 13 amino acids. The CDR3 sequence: CAWSVRGTDTQYF. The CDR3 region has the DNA TGTGCCTGGAGTGTACGCGGCACAGATACGCAGTATTTT.

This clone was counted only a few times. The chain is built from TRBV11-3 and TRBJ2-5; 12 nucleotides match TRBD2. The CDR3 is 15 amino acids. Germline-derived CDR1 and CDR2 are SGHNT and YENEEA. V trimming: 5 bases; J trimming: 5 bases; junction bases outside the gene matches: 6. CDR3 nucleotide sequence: TGTGCCAGCAGCCCATCTAGCGGGGGGGGTGAGACCCAGTACTTC. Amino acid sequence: CASSPSSGGGETQYF.

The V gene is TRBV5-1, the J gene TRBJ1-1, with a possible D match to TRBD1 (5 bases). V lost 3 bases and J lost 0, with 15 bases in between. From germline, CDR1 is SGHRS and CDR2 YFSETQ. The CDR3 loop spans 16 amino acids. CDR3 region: CASSSIGGGLNTEAFF. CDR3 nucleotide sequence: TGCGCCAGCAGCTCGATTGGGGGGGGGTTGAACACTGAAGCTTTCTTT.

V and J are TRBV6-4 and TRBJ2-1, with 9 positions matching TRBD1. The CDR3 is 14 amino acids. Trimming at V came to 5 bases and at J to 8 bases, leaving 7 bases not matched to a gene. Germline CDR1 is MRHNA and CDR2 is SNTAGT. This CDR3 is CASSHGQGWDEQFF. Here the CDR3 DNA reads TGTGCCAGCAGTCACGGACAGGGGTGGGATGAGCAGTTCTTC.

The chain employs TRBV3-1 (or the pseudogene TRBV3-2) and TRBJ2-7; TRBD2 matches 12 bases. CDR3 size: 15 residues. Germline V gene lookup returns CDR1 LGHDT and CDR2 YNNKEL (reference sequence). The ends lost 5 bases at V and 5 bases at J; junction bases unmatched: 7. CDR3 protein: CASSYTSGGFHEQYF. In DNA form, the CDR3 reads TGTGCCAGCAGCTACACTAGCGGGGGGTTCCACGAGCAGTACTTC.